This entry lists 18 T cell receptor beta chains sequenced from one sample in a study of shared clonotypes between healthy human individuals. Clones were read by immunoSEQ multiplex PCR, and TCRdb kept only the in-frame ones, dropping some. The repertoire holds 500,000 to 700,000 clones, with 85% to 95% as singletons. Terminally differentiated effector memory CD45RA+ cells were excluded by CCR7 positive selection of CD45RO-negative cells. Sequencing input: naive CD8+ T cells sorted from blood. These receptors originate from a woman between 25 and 40 years old in good health.

CDR3 DNA sequence: TGTGCCAGCAGTTTCCCTCTAGCTGGAGGTGACTACGAGCAGTACTTC. Protein sequence: CASSFPLAGGDYEQYF. This chain links TRBV28 with TRBJ2-7; a possible D gene is TRBD2 (5 bases). With 3 bases removed from V and 3 bases from J, the gap between germline ends came to 18 bases. This CDR3 has 16 residues. CDR1 and CDR2 from the germline V gene are MDHEN and SYDVKM.

The rearrangement joins TRBV7-9 to TRBJ2-1; 8 bases line up with TRBD2. Looked up from germline, CDR1 is SEHNR and CDR2 is FQNEAQ (reference sequence). The CDR3 is 15 residues long. J gave up 5 bases and V 6 bases, and 9 bases lay outside the gene matches. As DNA, the CDR3 is TGTGCCAGCAGTTATGGACTAGCAGCTAACAATGAGCAGTTCTTC. It encodes CASSYGLAANNEQFF.

The sample holds one count of this clone. CDR3 sequence reads: CASSLVDTPLVETQYF. The CDR3 coding sequence is TGTGCCAGCAGCTTAGTGGATACCCCTTTGGTAGAGACCCAGTACTTC. The rearrangement joins TRBV7-8 to TRBJ2-5; D is unclear. The CDR3 extends over 16 amino acids. CDR1 is SGHVS and CDR2 is FQNEAQ in the germline V gene. V lost 1 base and J lost 4, with 16 bases in between. The whole variable domain, filled in from reference TRBV7-8 and TRBJ2-5, reads GAGVSQSPRYKVAKRGQDVALRCDPISGHVSLFWYQQALGQGPEFLTYFQNEAQLDKSGLPSDRFFAERPEGSVSTLKIQRTQQEDSAVYLCASSLVDTPLVETQYFGPGTRLLVL.

The V and J genes are TRBV4-1 and TRBJ1-1, with D unclear. Per germline, CDR1 MGHRA and CDR2 YSYEKL. Trimming removed 6 bases at V and 3 bases at J, with 14 bases between. CDR3 length: 14 residues. This CDR3 is CASSPDTGYTEAFF. The CDR3 DNA reads as TGCGCCAGCAGTCCAGATACCGGTTACACTGAAGCTTTCTTT.

V is TRBV28 and J is TRBJ2-1, with 10 bases lining up with TRBD2. The CDR3 totals 14 residues. Germline-derived CDR1 and CDR2 are MDHEN and SYDVKM. With V trimmed by 2 bases and J by 5 bases, 0 bases remained unmatched. CDR3 DNA sequence: TGTGCCAGCAGTTTACTAGCGGGAGACAATGAGCAGTTCTTC. This translates into CASSLLAGDNEQFF. Variable domain in full (rest from reference TRBV28 and TRBJ2-1): DVKVTQSSRYLVKRTGEKVFLECVQDMDHENMFWYRQDPGLGLRLIYFSYDVKMKEKGDIPEGYSVSREKKERFSLILESASTNQTSMYLCASSLLAGDNEQFFGPGTRLTVL.

The chain uses TRBV5-6 and TRBJ2-7; D is undetermined. CDR3 length: 12 amino acids. From germline, CDR1 is SGHDT and CDR2 YYEEEE. Trimming cost V 0 bases and J 6 bases, with 7 bases left between them. The CDR3 DNA reads TGTGCCAGCAGCTTGGGTTACGGCGAGCAGTACTTC. Protein: CASSLGYGEQYF.

The chain recombines TRBV9 with TRBJ2-6; D remains unclear. The CDR3 runs 17 residues. Germline CDR1 and CDR2: SGDLS and YYNGEE. V was clipped by 0 bases and J by 3 bases, with 13 bases between them. DNA for the CDR3: TGTGCCAGCAGCGTAGCGGATAATGCTGGTGGGGCCAACGTCCTGACTTTC. Translated, it gives CASSVADNAGGANVLTF. Using reference TRBV9 and TRBJ2-6 for the parts outside the CDR3, the full variable domain is DSGVTQTPKHLITATGQRVTLRCSPRSGDLSVYWYQQSLDQGLQFLIQYYNGEERAKGNILERFSAQQFPDLHSELNLSSLELGDSALYFCASSVADNAGGANVLTFGAGSRLTVL.

This chain joins TRBV7-9 and TRBJ2-1; D ambiguous. V dropped 5 bases and J dropped 5 bases, with 16 bases sitting between them. The V gene's germline CDR1 is SEHNR and CDR2 FQNEAQ (reference sequence). This CDR3 region has 15 residues. The CDR3 protein is CASSAYKTVHNEQFF. DNA of the CDR3: TGTGCCAGCAGCGCCTACAAGACCGTTCACAATGAGCAGTTCTTC.

The chain is built from TRBV7-9 and TRBJ2-4; the D gene is possibly TRBD2 (6 bases). CDR3 length equals 14 residues. V lost 2 bases and J lost 5, with 10 bases in between. Germline V lookup: CDR1 SEHNR, CDR2 FQNEAQ (reference sequence). The CDR3 loop is CASSLYGGENIQYF. In nucleotides, the CDR3 is TGTGCCAGCAGCTTATACGGGGGTGAAAACATTCAGTACTTC.

The chain has TRBV7-9 and TRBJ1-3, with D hard to call. Trimming shortened V by 2 bases and J by 1 base, and 18 bases separated the two germline ends. This CDR3 spans 18 amino acids. CDR1 SEHNR and CDR2 FQNEAQ come from the germline V gene (reference sequence). The CDR3 loop is CASSLYAAGPASGNTIYF. Written as DNA, the CDR3 is TGTGCCAGCAGCTTATACGCCGCCGGCCCCGCGTCTGGAAACACCATATATTTT.

The rearrangement joins TRBV2 to TRBJ1-3; 10 nucleotides line up with TRBD1. CDR1 is SNHLY and CDR2 is FYNNEI in the germline V gene. This CDR3 region has 17 residues. Trimming at V came to 3 bases and at J to 3 bases, leaving 8 bases not matched to a gene. In DNA form, the CDR3 reads TGTGCCAGCAGTGAGGCCAAGGGACAGGGGTTTGGAAACACCATATATTTT. It specifies CASSEAKGQGFGNTIYF.

V usage is TRBV5-6 and J usage is TRBJ2-7; 11 nucleotides align to TRBD1. The CDR3 is 14 residues long. The V gene's germline CDR1 is SGHDT and CDR2 YYEEEE. J gave up 4 bases and V 6 bases, and 6 bases lay outside the gene matches. In DNA form, the CDR3 reads TGTGCCAGCACCCTGGACAGGGGGCGATACGAGCAGTACTTC. Protein sequence: CASTLDRGRYEQYF.

The rearrangement joins TRBV7-8 to TRBJ1-2; D remains unclear. Germline CDR1 and CDR2: SGHVS and FQNEAQ. The ends were cut back, 1 base at V and 7 bases at J, with 4 bases in the middle. This CDR3 has 11 residues. CDR3 sequence reads: CASSLVRGYTF. Here the CDR3 DNA reads TGTGCCAGCAGCTTAGTTCGTGGCTACACCTTC.

This clone was recorded only once. This rearrangement joins TRBV7-9 to TRBJ1-5, with D tentatively TRBD1 (5 bases). The CDR3 is 18 amino acids. Germline V gene data show CDR1 as SEHNR and CDR2 as FQNEAQ (reference sequence). V was cut by 1 base and J by 6 bases, with 22 bases left in between. In DNA, the CDR3 is TGTGCCAGCAGCTTAGTCGCCTTTGGGGGAGAAGATGGTCAGCCCCAGCATTTT. Its protein product is CASSLVAFGGEDGQPQHF. Using reference TRBV7-9 and TRBJ1-5 for the parts outside the CDR3, the full variable domain is DTGVSQNPRHKITKRGQNVTFRCDPISEHNRLYWYRQTLGQGPEFLTYFQNEAQLEKSRLLSDRFSAERPKGSFSTLEIQRTEQGDSAMYLCASSLVAFGGEDGQPQHFGDGTRLSIL.

The rearrangement links TRBV28 to TRBJ2-1; unclear D gene. V lost 2 bases and J 7 bases, leaving 6 bases between the germline ends. CDR1 and CDR2 from the germline V gene are MDHEN and SYDVKM. The CDR3 consists of 12 residues. The CDR3 is CASSLVRNEQFF. The CDR3 coding sequence is TGTGCCAGCAGTTTAGTTCGGAATGAGCAGTTCTTC.

CDR3 sequence: CASWGDSIYNEQFF. As DNA, the CDR3 is TGTGCCAGCTGGGGCGATTCCATTTACAATGAGCAGTTCTTC. J is TRBJ2-1 and V is TRBV6-5, with a tentative D call TRBD1 (5 bases). Per the germline V gene, CDR1 is MNHEY and CDR2 is SVGAGI. The CDR3 sequence is 14 residues long. V was trimmed by 8 bases and J by 4 bases, leaving 15 bases between them.

The genes are TRBV27 and TRBJ2-5; D not certain. Germline V gene sequence: CDR1 MNHEY, CDR2 SMNVEV (reference sequence). V shed 2 bases and J shed 5 bases, with 6 bases lying between them. This CDR3 spans 12 amino acids. The CDR3 loop is CASSLKGETQYF. DNA of the CDR3: TGTGCCAGCAGTTTAAAGGGCGAGACCCAGTACTTC.

V gene TRBV5-1 combines with J gene TRBJ1-2; tentative D call: TRBD1 (5 bases). With 4 bases removed from V and 5 bases from J, the gap between germline ends came to 24 bases. The CDR3 has 17 residues. Germline CDR1 is SGHRS and CDR2 is YFSETQ. CDR3 nucleotides: TGCGCCAGCAGCGTAGGAGGGACCGATTCTTTCCTGTATGGCTACACCTTC. Translation: CASSVGGTDSFLYGYTF.